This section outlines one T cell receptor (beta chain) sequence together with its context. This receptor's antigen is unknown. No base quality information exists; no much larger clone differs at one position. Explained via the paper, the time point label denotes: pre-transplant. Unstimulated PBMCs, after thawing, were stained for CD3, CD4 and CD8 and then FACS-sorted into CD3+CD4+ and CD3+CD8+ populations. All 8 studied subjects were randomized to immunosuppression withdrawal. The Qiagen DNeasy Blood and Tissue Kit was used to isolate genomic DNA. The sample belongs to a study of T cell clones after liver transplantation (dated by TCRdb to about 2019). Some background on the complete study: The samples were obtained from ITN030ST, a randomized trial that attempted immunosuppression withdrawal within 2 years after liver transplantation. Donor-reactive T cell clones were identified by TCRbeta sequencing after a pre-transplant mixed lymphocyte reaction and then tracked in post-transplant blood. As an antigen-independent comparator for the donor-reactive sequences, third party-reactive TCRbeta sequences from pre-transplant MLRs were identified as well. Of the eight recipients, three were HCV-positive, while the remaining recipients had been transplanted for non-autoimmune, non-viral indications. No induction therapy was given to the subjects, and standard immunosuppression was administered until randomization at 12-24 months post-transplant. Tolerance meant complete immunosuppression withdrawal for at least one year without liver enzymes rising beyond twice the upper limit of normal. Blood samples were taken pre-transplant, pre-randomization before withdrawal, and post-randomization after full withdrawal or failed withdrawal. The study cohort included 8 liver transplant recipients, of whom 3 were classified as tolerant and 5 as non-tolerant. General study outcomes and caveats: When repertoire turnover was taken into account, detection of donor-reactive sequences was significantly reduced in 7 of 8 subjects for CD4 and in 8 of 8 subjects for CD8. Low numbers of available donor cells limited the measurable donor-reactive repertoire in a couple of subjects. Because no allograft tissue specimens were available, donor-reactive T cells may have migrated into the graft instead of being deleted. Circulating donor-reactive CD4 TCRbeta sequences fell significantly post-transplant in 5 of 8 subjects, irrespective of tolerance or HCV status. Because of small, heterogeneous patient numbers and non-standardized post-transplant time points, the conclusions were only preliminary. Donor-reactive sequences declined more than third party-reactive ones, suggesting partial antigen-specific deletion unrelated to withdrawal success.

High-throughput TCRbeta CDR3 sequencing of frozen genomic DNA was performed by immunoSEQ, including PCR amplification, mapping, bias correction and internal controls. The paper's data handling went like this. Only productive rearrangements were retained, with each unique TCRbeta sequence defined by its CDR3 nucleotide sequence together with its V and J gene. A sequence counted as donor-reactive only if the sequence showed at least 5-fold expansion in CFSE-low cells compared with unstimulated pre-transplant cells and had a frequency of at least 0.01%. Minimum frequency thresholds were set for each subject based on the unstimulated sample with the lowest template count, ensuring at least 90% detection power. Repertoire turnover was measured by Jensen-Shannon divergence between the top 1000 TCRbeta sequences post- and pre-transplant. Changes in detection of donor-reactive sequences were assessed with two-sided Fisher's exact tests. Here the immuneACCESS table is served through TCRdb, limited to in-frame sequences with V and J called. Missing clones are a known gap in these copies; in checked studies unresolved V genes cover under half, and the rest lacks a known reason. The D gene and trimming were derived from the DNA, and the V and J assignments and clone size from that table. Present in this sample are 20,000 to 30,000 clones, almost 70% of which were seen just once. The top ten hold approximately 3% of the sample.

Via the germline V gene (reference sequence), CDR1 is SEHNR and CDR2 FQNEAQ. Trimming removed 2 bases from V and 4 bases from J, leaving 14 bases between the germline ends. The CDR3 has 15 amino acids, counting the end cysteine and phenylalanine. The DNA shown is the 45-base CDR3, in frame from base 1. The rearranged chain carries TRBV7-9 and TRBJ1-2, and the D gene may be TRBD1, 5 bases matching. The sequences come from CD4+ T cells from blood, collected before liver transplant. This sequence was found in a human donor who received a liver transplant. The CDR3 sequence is CASSLSGGQAYGYTF. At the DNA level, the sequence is TGTGCCAGCAGCTTAAGTGGGGGTCAGGCCTATGGCTACACCTTC.